Listed here are 27 T cell receptor beta chains from one sample, sequenced in a study of cytomegalovirus exposure and HLA in healthy donors. In the PCR, 60 Vbeta and 13 Jbeta primers were used. This table comes from immunoSEQ multiplex PCR, and its TCRdb copy is limited to in-frame clones, with some not included. The sample yields around 25,000 clones, approximately 75% seen once. Sequenced input: PBMCs. The source is a male donor in good health and CMV-seronegative.

This sequence joins TRBV28 and TRBJ2-3; D remains unclear. CDR1 and CDR2 from the germline V gene are MDHEN and SYDVKM. The CDR3 covers 12 residues. V was trimmed by 5 bases and J by 10 bases, leaving 13 bases between them. The CDR3 sequence is CASSIDISPQYF. CDR3 DNA sequence: TGTGCCAGCAGTATCGACATCTCCCCGCAGTATTTT.

The chain is built from TRBV7-3 and TRBJ2-1, with D possibly matching TRBD1 (6 bases). Germline V CDR1 and CDR2: SGHTA, FQGTGA. The CDR3 has 13 amino acids. Trimming shortened V by 5 bases and J by 9 bases, and 14 bases separated the two germline ends. The CDR3 loop is CASSTDRKGEQFF. In DNA, the CDR3 is TGTGCCAGCAGCACCGACAGGAAGGGTGAGCAGTTCTTC.

This chain links TRBV5-4 with TRBJ2-7, with 8 nucleotides matching TRBD1. Germline trimming cut 3 bases from V and 4 bases from J; bases unmatched to any gene: 6. CDR3 size: 14 residues. Germline V gene sequence: CDR1 SGHNT, CDR2 YYREEE (reference sequence). The CDR3 sequence: CASSSGRGLYEQYF. The DNA of the CDR3 is TGTGCCAGCAGCTCGGGCAGGGGGCTGTACGAGCAGTACTTC.

The J gene is TRBJ2-5, the V gene TRBV5-1; 8 bases are shared with TRBD2. Trimming cost V 1 base and J 7 bases; bases outside gene matches: 12. CDR3 length: 16 residues. In germline, CDR1 is SGHRS, CDR2 YFSETQ. CDR3 sequence reads: CASSLRSGSRSVTQYF. CDR3 DNA: TGCGCCAGCAGCTTGCGAAGCGGGAGCCGGTCGGTGACCCAGTACTTC.

Details on this clone: At one end, the junction sequence differs from germline, possibly due to a read error. This chain joins TRBV7-9 and TRBJ2-7; tentatively, D is TRBD1 (6 bases). CDR1 is SEHNR and CDR2 is FQNEAQ in the germline V gene (reference sequence). The CDR3 has 17 amino acids. In DNA form, the CDR3 reads TGTTCCAGCAGCTTAGTAGAGAGGGGGAAGGCCTCCTACGAGCAGTACTTC. The encoded protein is CSSSLVERGKASYEQYF.

The V call is TRBV4-3, the J call TRBJ2-7; TRBD2 matches 7 bases. CDR3 length: 15 residues. With 1 base clipped from V and 2 bases from J, the junction kept 5 bases outside the gene matches. Germline V lookup: CDR1 LGHNA, CDR2 YSLEER. The CDR3: CASSQGLGRAYEQYF. The CDR3, as DNA: TGCGCCAGCAGCCAAGGGCTAGGGAGGGCCTACGAGCAGTACTTC.

This clone was seen more than once but under ten times. CDR3 sequence (DNA): TGTGCCAGCACCTACAATCAAGCGGGAGGCGAGCAGTACTTC. This encodes CASTYNQAGGEQYF. The chain links TRBV6-5 to TRBJ2-7; TRBD2 agrees at 9 bases. CDR1 MNHEY and CDR2 SVGAGI come from the germline V gene. V shed 7 bases, J shed 6 bases, and the junction held 10 bases outside the gene matches. The CDR3 is 14 amino acids.

The chain joins TRBV10-1 to TRBJ2-1; TRBD1 matches at 12 bases. The V gene end was trimmed by 4 bases and the J gene end by 9 bases; junction bases not matched to a gene: 4. The CDR3 is 14 amino acids. Germline V CDR1 and CDR2: WNHNN, SYGVQD (reference sequence). The CDR3 is CASSAGTGGCEQFF. The CDR3 DNA reads TGCGCCAGCAGTGCGGGGACAGGGGGCTGTGAGCAGTTCTTC.

The chain recombines TRBV19 with TRBJ1-4; TRBD1 matches 8 bases. In germline, CDR1 is LNHDA, CDR2 SQIVND (reference sequence). V trimming: 5 bases; J trimming: 3 bases; junction bases outside the gene matches: 8. The length of the CDR3 is 16 residues. CDR3 bases: TGTGCCAGTAGTGCACCCTACAGGGGGGCTAATGAAAAACTGTTTTTT. Protein product: CASSAPYRGANEKLFF.

This clone was recorded once. The rearrangement joins TRBV29-1 to TRBJ1-2; 11 positions agree with TRBD1. The CDR3 consists of 13 residues. Germline-derived CDR1 and CDR2 are SQVTM and ANQGSEA. Trimming at V came to 7 bases and at J to 3 bases, leaving 4 bases not matched to a gene. CDR3 bases: TGCAGCGCTAGGACAGGGGGCGACTATGGCTACACCTTC. Its protein is CSARTGGDYGYTF.

In its sample, this clone was seen a few times. The genes are TRBV6-1 and TRBJ2-1, with D perhaps matching TRBD2 (6 bases). CDR1 is MNHNS and CDR2 is SASEGT in the germline V gene. The CDR3 covers 15 residues. The V end lost 11 bases, the J end lost 3 bases, and 20 bases lay between the germline ends. The CDR3 sequence: CAGSVREFDYNEQFF. In nucleotides, the CDR3 is TGTGCCGGTTCCGTTCGGGAGTTCGACTACAATGAGCAGTTCTTC.

CDR3 DNA: TGTGCCAGCTCCCGGAGGGACGAGCAGTACTTC. Its translation is CASSRRDEQYF. This rearrangement joins TRBV18 to TRBJ2-7, with D maybe TRBD2 (6 bases). Trimming removed 6 bases at V and 5 bases at J, with 8 bases between. The CDR3 has 11 amino acids. The V gene's germline CDR1 is KGHSH and CDR2 LQKENI.

This clone has only a few counts. The chain uses TRBV5-5 and TRBJ1-1, with D perhaps matching TRBD1 (5 bases). Between the trimmed V and J ends, which lost 3 bases and 3 bases, there was a span of 12 bases. From germline, CDR1 is SGHKS and CDR2 YYEKEE (reference sequence). There are 14 residues in the CDR3. The DNA of the CDR3 is TGTGCCAGCAGCTGGGGGGATTTCTACACTGAAGCTTTCTTT. Translated, it gives CASSWGDFYTEAFF.

The chain uses TRBV18 and TRBJ2-5; 9 bases are shared with TRBD1. The CDR3 has 15 amino acids. V lost 4 bases to trimming and J lost 9 bases; unmatched junction nucleotides: 12. The germline V gene has CDR1 KGHSH and CDR2 LQKENI. DNA of the CDR3: TGTGCCAGCTCACGGGGGACAGGGCCCTTTGAGGCCCAGTACTTC. Translation: CASSRGTGPFEAQYF.

The chain links TRBV30 to TRBJ1-5; no clear D. Germline lookup yields CDR1 GTSNPN and CDR2 SVGIG (reference sequence). The V and J ends lost 2 bases and 7 bases respectively, with 9 bases between them. The CDR3 extends over 12 amino acids. CDR3 bases: TGTGCCTGGAGTTCCGCGGGGCAGCCCCAGCATTTT. This encodes CAWSSAGQPQHF.

The chain couples TRBV6-1 to TRBJ1-3, with D unresolved. This CDR3 has 14 amino acids. The germline CDR1 and CDR2 sequences are MNHNS and SASEGT. The V and J ends lost 4 bases and 4 bases respectively, with 11 bases between them. The CDR3 region is CASSGAEGGNTIYF. The CDR3 region has the DNA TGTGCCAGCAGTGGGGCTGAAGGAGGAAACACCATATATTTT.

This clone was counted only a few times. J is TRBJ2-2 and V is TRBV6-4; D might be TRBD2 (5 bases). The CDR3 runs 15 residues. The germline gives CDR1 MRHNA, CDR2 SNTAGT. The V and J ends lost 4 bases and 4 bases respectively, with 13 bases between them. CDR3 DNA sequence: TGTGCCAGCAGTGCGGATAGCGATGGCACCGGGGAGCTGTTTTTT. This codes for CASSADSDGTGELFF.

The V call is TRBV28, the J call TRBJ2-3; 7 positions match TRBD2. Germline CDR1 and CDR2: MDHEN and SYDVKM. The CDR3 extends over 16 amino acids. V was clipped by 7 bases and J by 2 bases; unmatched bases: 12. The CDR3 loop is CASTLTPGLFTDTQYF. DNA of the CDR3: TGTGCCAGCACCCTTACCCCGGGACTATTCACAGATACGCAGTATTTT.

The gene calls are TRBV27 and TRBJ2-6; 7 nucleotides align to TRBD2. J gave up 8 bases and V 3 bases, and 16 bases lay outside the gene matches. The CDR3 spans 18 residues. Germline lookup yields CDR1 MNHEY and CDR2 SMNVEV (reference sequence). CDR3 DNA: TGTGCCAGCAGTTTCCTGGGGGGAGGGGCAGGGTGGACCAACGTCCTGACTTTC. Its translation is CASSFLGGGAGWTNVLTF. Full variable domain (remainder filled in from reference TRBV27 and TRBJ2-6): EAQVTQNPRYLITVTGKKLTVTCSQNMNHEYMSWYRQDPGLGLRQIYYSMNVEVTDKGDVPEGYKVSRKEKRNFPLILESPSPNQTSLYFCASSFLGGGAGWTNVLTFGAGSRLTVL.

This chain connects TRBV18 to TRBJ2-5; a possible D gene is TRBD1 (6 bases). CDR3 length: 15 residues. Germline V CDR1 and CDR2: KGHSH, LQKENI. V lost 2 bases and J lost 1, with 11 bases in between. The CDR3 nucleotides read TGTGCCAGCTCACCAAACCCACAGGGCCAAGAGACCCAGTACTTC. Its protein product is CASSPNPQGQETQYF. Supplemented by reference TRBV18 and TRBJ2-5, the full variable domain reads NAGVMQNPRHLVRRRGQEARLRCSPMKGHSHVYWYRQLPEEGLKFMVYLQKENIIDESGMPKERFSAEFPKEGPSILRIQQVVRGDSAAYFCASSPNPQGQETQYFGPGTRLLVL.

This chain uses TRBV11-2 with TRBJ1-2, with TRBD1 as a possible D gene (6 bases). Germline-derived CDR1 and CDR2 are SGHAT and FQNNGV. The CDR3 is made up of 13 amino acids. Trimming pared 2 bases from V and 7 bases from J, leaving 11 bases between. In DNA form, the CDR3 reads TGTGCCAGCAGCTTATCCCAGGGGTCTGGCTACACCTTC. The encoded protein is CASSLSQGSGYTF.

V and J are TRBV6-1 and TRBJ1-1, with a tentative D call TRBD1 (5 bases). In germline, CDR1 is MNHNS, CDR2 SASEGT. This CDR3 comprises 16 residues. The ends were cut back, 4 bases at V and 0 bases at J, with 15 bases in the middle. The DNA for the CDR3 is TGTGCCAGCAGTGTGTGGCAGGGCTTACTGAACACTGAAGCTTTCTTT. The encoded protein is CASSVWQGLLNTEAFF.

CDR3 protein: CASSPLTSGVGTQYF. In nucleotides, the CDR3 is TGTGCCAGCAGCCCTTTGACTAGCGGGGTGGGGACCCAGTACTTC. This rearrangement joins TRBV2 to TRBJ2-5, with 11 bases lining up with TRBD2. The CDR3 has 15 amino acids. With 6 bases clipped from V and 7 bases from J, the junction kept 10 bases outside the gene matches. Looked up from germline, CDR1 is SNHLY and CDR2 is FYNNEI.

The J gene is TRBJ2-7, the V gene TRBV28; 7 bases map to TRBD2. CDR1 is MDHEN, CDR2 SYDVKM, per germline. V trimming: 5 bases; J trimming: 3 bases; junction bases outside the gene matches: 13. This CDR3 is built from 16 residues. The CDR3 is CASSANLAVGNYEQYF. The CDR3 coding sequence is TGTGCCAGCAGTGCCAACCTAGCGGTAGGGAACTACGAGCAGTACTTC.

The chain carries TRBV5-4 and TRBJ2-7; D possibly corresponds to TRBD1 (6 bases). V was pared by 7 bases and J by 5 bases, with 16 bases between. The CDR3 length is 13 residues. Germline V CDR1 and CDR2: SGHNT, YYREEE (reference sequence). The CDR3 loop reads CASRQDFVDEQYF. For the CDR3, the DNA is TGTGCCAGCCGACAGGACTTTGTGGACGAGCAGTACTTC.

V and J are TRBV4-2 and TRBJ2-7, with 9 bases lining up with TRBD1. J lost 4 bases, V lost 1 base, and 2 bases had no gene match. CDR1 is LGHNA and CDR2 is YNFKEQ in the germline V gene. The CDR3 length is 14 residues. The CDR3 sequence is CASSQGQGDYEQYF. The DNA of the CDR3 is TGTGCCAGCAGCCAAGGACAGGGGGATTACGAGCAGTACTTC.

The chain links TRBV6-1 to TRBJ1-5; D remains ambiguous. CDR3 length: 12 amino acids. The V gene lost 6 bases and the J gene lost 5 bases, with 8 bases spanning the gap. The germline CDR1 and CDR2 sequences are MNHNS and SASEGT. The chain's CDR3 is CASSLSDQPQHF. The CDR3 region has the DNA TGTGCCAGCAGCTTATCCGATCAGCCCCAGCATTTT.